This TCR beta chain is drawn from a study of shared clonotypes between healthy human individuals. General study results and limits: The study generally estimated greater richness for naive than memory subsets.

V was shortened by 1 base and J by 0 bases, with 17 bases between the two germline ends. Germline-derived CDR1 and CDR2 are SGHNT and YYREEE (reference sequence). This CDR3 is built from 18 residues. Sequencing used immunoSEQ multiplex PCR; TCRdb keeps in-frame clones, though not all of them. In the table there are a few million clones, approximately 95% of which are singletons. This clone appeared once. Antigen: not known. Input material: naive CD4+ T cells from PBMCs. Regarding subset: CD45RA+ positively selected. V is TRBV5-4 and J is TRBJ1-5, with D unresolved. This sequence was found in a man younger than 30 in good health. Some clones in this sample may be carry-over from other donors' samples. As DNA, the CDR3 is TGTGCCAGCAGCTTGTTCGGGCGGCGAGCCGATAGCAATCAGCCCCAGCATTTT. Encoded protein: CASSLFGRRADSNQPQHF.